This T cell receptor beta chain comes out of a study of control samples from healthy donors and cancer patients. The CDR3 has 15 residues. The ends lost 1 base at V and 3 bases at J; junction bases unmatched: 4. Germline V gene lookup returns CDR1 SGHTA and CDR2 FQGNSA. Libraries were prepared by immunoSEQ multiplex PCR; TCRdb keeps only in-frame clonotypes and omits some of them. The table has 80,000 to 85,000 clones, 88% seen once. This receptor was identified in a woman aged 45-65 years in good health. The chain joins TRBV7-2 to TRBJ1-1, with 8 bases aligning to TRBD1. Material for sequencing was blood. The CDR3 DNA is TGTGCCAGCAGCTTAGATGGGACAGGTGACACTGAAGCTTTCTTT. Translated, it gives CASSLDGTGDTEAFF.